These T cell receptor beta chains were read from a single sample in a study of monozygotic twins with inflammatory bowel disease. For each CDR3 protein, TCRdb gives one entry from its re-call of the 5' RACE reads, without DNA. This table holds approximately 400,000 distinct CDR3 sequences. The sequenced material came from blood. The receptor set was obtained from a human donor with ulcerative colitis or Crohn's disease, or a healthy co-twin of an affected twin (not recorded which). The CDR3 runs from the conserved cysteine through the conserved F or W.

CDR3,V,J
CASSGTVPYEQYF,TRBV25-1,TRBJ2-7
CASRPRTSVEQFF,TRBV28,TRBJ2-1
CASSYSREGNTEAFF,TRBV6-5,TRBJ1-1
CASFTSRGNYNEQFF,TRBV18,TRBJ2-1
CSAGTGTGRVVPIF,TRBV20-1,TRBJ2-7
CASSSGTGASSYNSPLHF,TRBV5-1,TRBJ1-6
CASSQVRHSGANVLTF,TRBV4-3,TRBJ2-6
CASSQDGRGPWDEQFF,TRBV4-2,TRBJ2-1
CSVDLPGTAGNTIYF,TRBV29-1,TRBJ1-3
CASSLRDREETQYF,TRBV5-1,TRBJ2-5
CASSPPDSLNTQYF,TRBV5-1,TRBJ2-3
CSARRGGYYEQYF,TRBV20-1,TRBJ2-7
CAWSVSGTSNEQFF,TRBV30,TRBJ2-1
CASSPGYRDQPQHF,TRBV11-2,TRBJ1-5
CASSASQLAEQFF,TRBV12-3/TRBV12-4,TRBJ2-1
CASSSPLLGGETQYF,TRBV28,TRBJ2-5
CAISVVQGSNTEAFF,TRBV10-3,TRBJ1-1
CASSSAGTAAYEQYF,TRBV7-9,TRBJ2-7
CASSQGRNYPGYEQYF,TRBV3-1,TRBJ2-7
CASSPTSANEQFF,TRBV6-1,TRBJ2-1
CASRNNQGSDTQYF,TRBV5-5,TRBJ2-3
CASTWDWDTGELFF,TRBV6-2/TRBV6-3,TRBJ2-2
CASSPSRVHTF,TRBV18,TRBJ1-2
CASSPYTRVYEQYF,TRBV7-2,TRBJ2-7
CASSLQGAQYF,TRBV7-9,TRBJ2-5
CATSRHVTNRDRENYGYTF,TRBV15,TRBJ1-2
CASSYSGTSFPGSLFF,TRBV19,TRBJ2-1
CASIQQVAAQETQYF,TRBV28,TRBJ2-5
CASSWGPGQKERETQYF,TRBV5-1,TRBJ2-5
CASSLLIVRSSTDTQYF,TRBV7-2,TRBJ2-3
CASSPGLVLGDTQYF,TRBV4-1,TRBJ2-3
CASSLGPSGGYEQYF,TRBV12-3/TRBV12-4,TRBJ2-7
CASRGLAGGIYNEQFF,TRBV6-2/TRBV6-3,TRBJ2-1
CAISDSGAEPESYEQYF,TRBV10-3,TRBJ2-7
CASSSGQGAGANTEAFF,TRBV11-3,TRBJ1-1
CASSSAGGSSYNEQFF,TRBV9,TRBJ2-1
CSARGGTGSYSNQPQHF,TRBV20-1,TRBJ1-5
CASSEGTSSGNEQFF,TRBV2,TRBJ2-1
CATRQGANTEAFF,TRBV18,TRBJ1-1
CASSYSKGRGSLGNTEAFF,TRBV6-5,TRBJ1-1
CASSVTGGSYGYTF,TRBV27,TRBJ1-2